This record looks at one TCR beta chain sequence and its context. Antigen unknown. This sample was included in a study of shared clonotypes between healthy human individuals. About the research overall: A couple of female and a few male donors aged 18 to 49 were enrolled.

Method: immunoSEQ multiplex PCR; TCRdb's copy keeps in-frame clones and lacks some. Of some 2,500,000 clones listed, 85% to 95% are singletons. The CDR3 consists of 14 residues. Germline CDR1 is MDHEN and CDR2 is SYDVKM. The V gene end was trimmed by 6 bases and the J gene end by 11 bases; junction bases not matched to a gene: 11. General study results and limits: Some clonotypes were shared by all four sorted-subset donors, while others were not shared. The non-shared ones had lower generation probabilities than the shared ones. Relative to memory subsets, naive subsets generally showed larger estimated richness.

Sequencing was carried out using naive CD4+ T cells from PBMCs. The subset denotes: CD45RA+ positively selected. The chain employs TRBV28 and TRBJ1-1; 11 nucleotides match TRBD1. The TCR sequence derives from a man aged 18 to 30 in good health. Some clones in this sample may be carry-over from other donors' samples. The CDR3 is CASRRTGGATGAFF. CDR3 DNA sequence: TGTGCCAGCAGAAGGACAGGGGGCGCTACTGGGGCTTTCTTT.